These T cell receptor beta chains were read from a single sample in a study of early T cells in non-severe SARS-CoV-2 infection. MiXCR, applied by TCRdb to the 5' RACE reads, yields one record per CDR3 protein. The repertoire holds roughly 38,000 distinct CDR3 sequences, nearly 6% seen once, with 7.6% in the top ten. The sequencing input was whole blood. The receptors here all came from an adult who was a healthcare worker with PCR-confirmed SARS-CoV-2 infection or an uninfected control (not recorded which). Both conserved end residues are part of each CDR3. The order of the fields is clone size, J gene, D gene, V gene, CDR3 protein, CDR3 DNA. D genes are given only for firm matches. Clone size is shown for a subset of rows, as once, few, many or a class of expanded clone.

clone_size: -
j_call: TRBJ1-2
d_call: -
v_call: TRBV11-2
cdr3_aa: CASSHGTKANYGYTF
cdr3_nt: TGTGCCAGCAGCCATGGGACAAAAGCTAACTATGGCTACACCTTC

clone_size: -
j_call: TRBJ2-5
d_call: -
v_call: TRBV3-1
cdr3_aa: CASSGAGQETQYF
cdr3_nt: TGTGCCAGCAGCGGGGCGGGACAAGAGACCCAGTACTTC

clone_size: many
j_call: TRBJ2-3
d_call: -
v_call: TRBV30
cdr3_aa: CAWSKGSTDTQYF
cdr3_nt: TGTGCCTGGAGTAAAGGGAGCACAGATACGCAGTATTTT

clone_size: many
j_call: TRBJ2-3
d_call: TRBD2
v_call: TRBV3-1
cdr3_aa: CASSQGAGVIDTQYF
cdr3_nt: TGTGCCAGCAGCCAAGGCGCGGGAGTAATAGATACGCAGTATTTT

clone_size: many
j_call: TRBJ2-7
d_call: -
v_call: TRBV6-6
cdr3_aa: CASRTAEGAYEQYF
cdr3_nt: TGTGCCAGCAGAACGGCAGAGGGGGCCTACGAGCAGTACTTC

clone_size: many
j_call: TRBJ1-1
d_call: -
v_call: TRBV20-1
cdr3_aa: CSAEGVKEVAFF
cdr3_nt: TGCAGTGCAGAGGGGGTGAAGGAGGTGGCTTTCTTT

clone_size: many
j_call: TRBJ1-5
d_call: -
v_call: TRBV19
cdr3_aa: CASSNNQPQHF
cdr3_nt: TGTGCCAGTAGTAACAATCAGCCCCAGCATTTT

clone_size: many
j_call: TRBJ1-5
d_call: -
v_call: TRBV7-9
cdr3_aa: CASSLVGEAGNQPQHF
cdr3_nt: TGTGCCAGCAGCTTAGTGGGTGAGGCGGGAAATCAGCCCCAGCATTTT

clone_size: many
j_call: TRBJ2-3
d_call: -
v_call: TRBV5-1
cdr3_aa: CASSTPINSNTDTQYF
cdr3_nt: TGCGCCAGCAGCACCCCGATAAATAGTAACACAGATACGCAGTATTTT

clone_size: many
j_call: TRBJ2-1
d_call: -
v_call: TRBV19
cdr3_aa: CASSPTGLESNEQFF
cdr3_nt: TGTGCCAGTAGTCCCACAGGCCTGGAGTCCAATGAGCAGTTCTTC

clone_size: many
j_call: TRBJ1-1
d_call: -
v_call: TRBV9
cdr3_aa: CASSTHAQGQTEAFF
cdr3_nt: TGTGCCAGCAGCACTCACGCACAGGGTCAAACTGAAGCTTTCTTT

clone_size: -
j_call: TRBJ2-2
d_call: TRBD2
v_call: TRBV7-6
cdr3_aa: CASSQDRLAGATGELFF
cdr3_nt: TGTGCCAGCAGCCAAGACAGACTAGCGGGAGCCACCGGGGAGCTGTTTTTT

clone_size: many
j_call: TRBJ1-4
d_call: -
v_call: TRBV7-2
cdr3_aa: CASSLYGRNEKLFF
cdr3_nt: TGTGCCAGCAGCTTATATGGGAGGAATGAAAAACTGTTTTTT